A single sample is the source of the 12 T cell receptor beta chains below, sequenced in a study of cytomegalovirus exposure and HLA in healthy donors. The PCR employed 60 Vbeta primers together with 13 Jbeta primers. Libraries were prepared by immunoSEQ multiplex PCR; TCRdb keeps only in-frame clonotypes and omits some of them. The sample yields approximately 200,000 clones, approximately 79% seen once. The specimen was PBMCs. These receptors all stem from a young woman in good health and CMV-seropositive.

The chain is built from TRBV5-6 and TRBJ2-1, with TRBD2 matching over 9 bases. Germline V lookup: CDR1 SGHDT, CDR2 YYEEEE. The trim removed 0 bases at V and 6 bases at J, leaving 10 bases unmatched. This CDR3 is 17 amino acids long. The CDR3 protein is CASSLVGFSGRGNEQFF. The CDR3 region has the DNA TGTGCCAGCAGCTTGGTCGGTTTTAGCGGGAGAGGCAATGAGCAGTTCTTC.

The CDR3 sequence: CASTAPWNAAGSPLHF. CDR3 DNA sequence: TGTGCCAGTACGGCCCCTTGGAACGCGGCGGGCTCACCCCTCCACTTT. The chain couples TRBV19 to TRBJ1-6; D gene unclear. Germline CDR1 reads LNHDA; CDR2 reads SQIVND (reference sequence). V was pared by 7 bases and J by 10 bases, with 23 bases between. The CDR3 loop spans 16 amino acids. The variable domain in full, with the rest retrieved from reference TRBV19 and TRBJ1-6, is DGGITQSPKYLFRKEGQNVTLSCEQNLNHDAMYWYRQDPGQGLRLIYYSQIVNDFQKGDIAEGYSVSREKKESFPLTVTSAQKNPTAFYLCASTAPWNAAGSPLHFGNGTRLTVT.

In DNA form, the CDR3 reads TGCAGCGTTGCGGGGGGGTTCGGCTACAATGAGCAGTTCTTC. Translating it yields CSVAGGFGYNEQFF. The chain recombines TRBV29-1 with TRBJ2-1; 8 nucleotides line up with TRBD2. This CDR3 region has 14 residues. The ends lost 4 bases at V and 3 bases at J; junction bases unmatched: 5. In germline, CDR1 is SQVTM, CDR2 ANQGSEA.

The CDR3: CASSLGLAGYYEQYF. The CDR3 DNA sequence: TGTGCCAGCAGCTTGGGACTAGCGGGATACTACGAGCAGTACTTC. V gene TRBV5-6 combines with J gene TRBJ2-7, with TRBD2 identical over 11 bases. Germline trimming cut 0 bases from V and 3 bases from J; bases unmatched to any gene: 2. The CDR3 has 15 residues. CDR1 SGHDT and CDR2 YYEEEE come from the germline V gene.

The chain employs TRBV4-3 and TRBJ2-4, with 8 bases aligning to TRBD2. The V gene end was trimmed by 0 bases and the J gene end by 0 bases; junction bases not matched to a gene: 7. The CDR3 has 18 residues. Germline V gene sequence: CDR1 LGHNA, CDR2 YSLEER. The CDR3 loop reads CASSQDLGAGGAKNIQYF. The CDR3 region has the DNA TGCGCCAGCAGCCAAGATCTTGGGGCGGGGGGAGCCAAAAACATTCAGTACTTC.

The V call is TRBV25-1, the J call TRBJ2-1; D is uncertain. With 2 bases removed from V and 7 bases from J, the gap between germline ends came to 12 bases. The CDR3 is made up of 14 amino acids. The V gene's germline CDR1 is MGHDK and CDR2 SYGVNS. The CDR3 coding sequence is TGTGCCAGCAGTGAAGCAGGCCCAAAAAATGAGCAGTTCTTC. This codes for CASSEAGPKNEQFF.

V gene TRBV10-3 combines with J gene TRBJ2-2; D possibly corresponds to TRBD2 (5 bases). This CDR3 is built from 15 residues. Germline CDR1 ENHRY, CDR2 SYGVKD. V shed 4 bases and J shed 1 base, with 10 bases lying between them. CDR3 protein: CAISGRAGNTGELFF. As DNA, the CDR3 is TGTGCCATCAGTGGAAGGGCGGGGAACACCGGGGAGCTGTTTTTT.

The V and J genes are TRBV4-2 and TRBJ2-1; TRBD1 aligns across 9 bases. The CDR3 sequence is 15 residues long. Trimming cost V 3 bases and J 5 bases; bases outside gene matches: 5. Germline V gene lookup returns CDR1 LGHNA and CDR2 YNFKEQ. This CDR3 is CASSQLGQGNNEQFF. In DNA, the CDR3 is TGTGCCAGCAGCCAGTTGGGACAGGGTAACAATGAGCAGTTCTTC.

The rearrangement uses TRBV9 and TRBJ1-1, with 11 bases aligning to TRBD1. V lost 3 bases to trimming and J lost 3 bases; unmatched junction nucleotides: 4. The CDR3 covers 15 residues. Germline CDR1 is SGDLS and CDR2 is YYNGEE. The CDR3: CASSGLDRGHTEAFF. CDR3 coding DNA: TGTGCCAGCAGCGGACTGGACAGGGGGCACACTGAAGCTTTCTTT.

The rearrangement uses TRBV7-8 and TRBJ2-2, with 7 bases that match TRBD2. The germline V gene encodes CDR1 SGHVS and CDR2 FQNEAQ. V shed 5 bases and J 2 bases; nucleotides not matched to a gene: 5. The CDR3 has 15 amino acids. The CDR3 region has the DNA TGTGCCAGCAGCCCCGGGACTAAAAACACCGGGGAGCTGTTTTTT. It encodes CASSPGTKNTGELFF.

This clone was recorded only once. V usage is TRBV7-9 and J usage is TRBJ2-7; D may be TRBD1 (6 bases). V gave up 7 bases and J gave up 0 bases, with 13 bases separating them. The CDR3 sequence is 14 residues long. Germline V gene sequence: CDR1 SEHNR, CDR2 FQNEAQ (reference sequence). This CDR3 reads CASTSGGVSYEQYF. The CDR3 DNA is TGTGCCAGCACCTCTGGGGGCGTCTCCTACGAGCAGTACTTC.

The rearrangement uses TRBV27 and TRBJ1-1; D gene ambiguous. Trimming pared 8 bases from V and 4 bases from J, leaving 11 bases between. The CDR3 sequence is 12 residues long. Germline assignment: CDR1 MNHEY and CDR2 SMNVEV (reference sequence). CDR3 bases: TGTGCCAGCTCCCGTCCGGGCACTGAAGCTTTCTTT. Residues: CASSRPGTEAFF.